This T cell receptor beta chain is from a study of blood T cell repertoires in COVID-19. Study-level information: Collection of acute and convalescent COVID-19 samples took place in the United States, Italy and Spain. Nucleic acid was either cDNA or gDNA, and it came from T cells, B-cell-depleted T cells, or PBMCs.

This CDR3 contains 14 residues. V trimming: 6 bases; J trimming: 1 base; junction bases outside the gene matches: 2. The germline CDR1 and CDR2 sequences are SQVTM and ANQGSEA. In the original analysis: Estimated nucleated cell counts came from reference gene primer amplification. The assay was immunoSEQ multiplex PCR, and TCRdb's table has in-frame clones only and misses some. That table is the source of V, J and clone size, and D and trimming were worked out from the DNA. The sample carries 170,000 or so clones, roughly 84% recorded once. The receptor's source is a man between 18 and 35 years old with active or convalescent COVID-19. The material sequenced was peripheral blood. This chain connects TRBV29-1 to TRBJ1-5; 11 positions agree with TRBD1. The CDR3 protein is CSVGQGASNQPQHF. CDR3 DNA: TGCAGCGTAGGACAGGGGGCGAGCAATCAGCCCCAGCATTTT.